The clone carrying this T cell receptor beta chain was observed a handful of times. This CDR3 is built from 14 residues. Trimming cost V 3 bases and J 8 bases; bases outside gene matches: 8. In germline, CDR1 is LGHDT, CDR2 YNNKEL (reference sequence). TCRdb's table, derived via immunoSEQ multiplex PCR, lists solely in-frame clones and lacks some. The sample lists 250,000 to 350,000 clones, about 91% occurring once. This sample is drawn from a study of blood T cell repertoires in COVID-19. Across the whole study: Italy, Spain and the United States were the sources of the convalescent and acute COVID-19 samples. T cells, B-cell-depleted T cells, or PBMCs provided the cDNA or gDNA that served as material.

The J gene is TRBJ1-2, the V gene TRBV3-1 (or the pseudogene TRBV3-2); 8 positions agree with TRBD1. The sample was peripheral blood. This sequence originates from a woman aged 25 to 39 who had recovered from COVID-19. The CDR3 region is CASSHLTGEDGYTF. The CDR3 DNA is TGTGCCAGCAGCCATCTGACAGGGGAAGACGGCTACACCTTC.